The 14 T cell receptor beta chains below all came from one sample that was sequenced in a study of T-cell reconstitution after alpha-beta-depleted transplantation in children. The authors prepared the TCRbeta library with unique molecular identifiers. TCRdb reprocessed the PCR reads with MiXCR, giving one entry per CDR3 protein. The table lists some 110,000 distinct CDR3 sequences, 10% of them singletons, with 30% to 35% in the top ten. The starting material was PBMCs, obtained before TCRalphabeta/CD19-depleted stem cell transplant. These receptors were obtained from a boy between 2 and 15 years old with acute lymphoblastic leukemia, due to receive a stem cell transplant.

This rearrangement joins TRBV27 to TRBJ2-1, with D maybe TRBD2 (6 bases). The CDR3 is made up of 17 amino acids. Trimming took 7 bases from V and 6 from J, leaving 25 bases between them. Germline V gives CDR1 MNHEY, CDR2 SMNVEV (reference sequence). The CDR3 region is CASIQGSGSWSFNEQFF. The CDR3, as DNA: TGTGCCAGCATCCAAGGGTCCGGGAGCTGGTCATTCAATGAGCAGTTCTTC.

J is TRBJ2-5 and V is TRBV7-6, with D tentatively TRBD2 (5 bases). Trimming removed 1 base at V and 2 bases at J, with 17 bases between. This CDR3 comprises 17 residues. Germline CDR1 is SGHVS and CDR2 is FNYEAQ. CDR3 DNA sequence: TGTGCCAGCAGCTTAGGTGCGGGTCGAGGTGTTCAAGAGACCCAGTACTTC. Its protein product is CASSLGAGRGVQETQYF. The variable domain in full, with the rest retrieved from reference TRBV7-6 and TRBJ2-5, is GAGVSQSPRYKVTKRGQDVALRCDPISGHVSLYWYRQALGQGPEFLTYFNYEAQQDKSGLPNDRFSAERPEGSISTLTIQRTEQRDSAMYRCASSLGAGRGVQETQYFGPGTRLLVL.

The table lists this clonotype with a few counts. The chain recombines TRBV10-3 with TRBJ1-6; D is uncertain. Germline-derived CDR1 and CDR2 are ENHRY and SYGVKD. The V end lost 2 bases, the J end lost 11 bases, and 13 bases lay between the germline ends. This CDR3 contains 14 residues. In nucleotides, the CDR3 is TGTGCCATCAGTGAGGTTGGGGTATTGGCACCCCTCCACTTT. This gives the protein CAISEVGVLAPLHF.

The chain recombines TRBV20-1 with TRBJ2-5, with a possible D match to TRBD2 (6 bases). Per germline, CDR1 DFQATT and CDR2 SNEGSKA (reference sequence). The CDR3 has 16 amino acids. V lost 0 bases and J lost 2, with 16 bases in between. CDR3 DNA: TGCAGTGCTAGAGATAGTTGGAGGGAACCGCAAGAGACCCAGTACTTC. It translates to CSARDSWREPQETQYF.

This clonotype was observed many times. V usage is TRBV7-8 and J usage is TRBJ1-6, with D perhaps matching TRBD1 (5 bases). This CDR3 has 17 amino acids. The germline CDR1 and CDR2 sequences are SGHVS and FQNEAQ. Trimming took off 1 base at V and 4 bases at J, with 14 bases between the two ends. The CDR3 DNA is TGTGCCAGCAGCTTAGGCCCGGGAGGGGCATATAATTCACCCCTCCACTTT. Its protein product is CASSLGPGGAYNSPLHF.

This sequence joins TRBV12-3 or TRBV12-4 and TRBJ1-2; D is perhaps TRBD1 (5 bases). The CDR3 contains 13 residues. Trimming left V 7 bases short and J 7 bases short, with 16 bases between. DNA for the CDR3: TGTGCCAGCACCCGACGGGGCGGAGCTGGCTACACCTTC. Residues: CASTRRGGAGYTF.

The chain's CDR3 is CAWGEVQETQYF. DNA of the CDR3: TGTGCCTGGGGAGAAGTCCAAGAGACCCAGTACTTC. The chain is built from TRBV30 and TRBJ2-5, with no clear D. Germline V CDR1 and CDR2: GTSNPN, SVGIG (reference sequence). Trimming shortened V by 5 bases and J by 1 base, and 8 bases separated the two germline ends. CDR3 length equals 12 residues. Full variable domain (outside the CDR3, taken from reference TRBV30 and TRBJ2-5): SQTIHQWPATLVQPVGSPLSLECTVEGTSNPNLYWYRQAAGRGLQLLFYSVGIGQISSEVPQNLSASRPQDRQFILSSKKLLLSDSGFYLCAWGEVQETQYFGPGTRLLVL.

The genes are TRBV9 and TRBJ1-5; TRBD1 is a possible D gene (5 bases). Germline assignment: CDR1 SGDLS and CDR2 YYNGEE. This CDR3 spans 16 amino acids. Trimming took 4 bases from V and 4 from J, leaving 18 bases between them. CDR3 amino acids: CASSPPGARANQPQHF. The DNA of the CDR3 is TGTGCCAGCAGCCCGCCTGGGGCGCGGGCAAATCAGCCCCAGCATTTT. Looking up the rest from reference TRBV9 and TRBJ1-5 gives the full variable domain: DSGVTQTPKHLITATGQRVTLRCSPRSGDLSVYWYQQSLDQGLQFLIQYYNGEERAKGNILERFSAQQFPDLHSELNLSSLELGDSALYFCASSPPGARANQPQHFGDGTRLSIL.

This clonotype was seen a handful of times. The chain recombines TRBV18 with TRBJ2-7; a weak D match, TRBD2 (5 bases). The V end was cut by 0 bases, the J end by 4 bases, with 19 bases between. The CDR3 runs to 17 residues. Germline V gene sequence: CDR1 KGHSH, CDR2 LQKENI. The CDR3 DNA is TGTGCCAGCTCACCACCTATCACAGAAGAGCTAGCTTACGAGCAGTACTTC. It translates to CASSPPITEELAYEQYF.

The chain uses TRBV5-5 and TRBJ1-3, with D possibly being TRBD1 (6 bases). The CDR3 spans 17 residues. V was cut by 4 bases and J by 4 bases, with 21 bases left in between. The germline V gene has CDR1 SGHKS and CDR2 YYEKEE (reference sequence). The CDR3 sequence is CASSLAGGGPRGNTIYF. DNA of the CDR3: TGTGCCAGCAGCCTCGCGGGTGGGGGCCCGAGAGGAAACACCATATATTTT.

This clonotype was counted a few times. The CDR3: CSAPGQAFPYEQYF. The CDR3 bases are TGCAGTGCCCCGGGACAGGCTTTCCCCTACGAGCAGTACTTC. V and J are TRBV20-1 and TRBJ2-7; TRBD1 matches 8 bases. This CDR3 spans 14 amino acids. Trimming removed 6 bases from V and 2 bases from J; junction bases left unmatched: 9. From germline, CDR1 is DFQATT and CDR2 SNEGSKA (reference sequence).

The gene calls are TRBV5-1 and TRBJ2-3; 12 positions agree with TRBD2. Per germline, CDR1 SGHRS and CDR2 YFSETQ. CDR3 length: 16 residues. J lost 2 bases, V lost 4 bases, and 5 bases had no gene match. CDR3 sequence: CASSRGLAGNTDTQYF. In DNA form, the CDR3 reads TGCGCCAGCAGCAGGGGACTAGCGGGTAACACAGATACGCAGTATTTT.

This clonotype has just a few counts. The chain is built from TRBV4-2 and TRBJ1-2, with D unresolved. In germline, CDR1 is LGHNA, CDR2 YNFKEQ. V was cut by 2 bases and J by 1 base, with 14 bases left in between. This CDR3 is 16 amino acids long. CDR3 nucleotide sequence: TGTGCCAGCAGCCAATACCAGGACGGAGTTAACTATGGCTACACCTTC. It codes for CASSQYQDGVNYGYTF.

This clonotype was counted between two and nine times. The genes are TRBV6-5 and TRBJ1-2; TRBD1 might be the D (6 bases). The germline V gene encodes CDR1 MNHEY and CDR2 SVGAGI. The CDR3 is made up of 12 amino acids. The germline V and J ends were trimmed by 7 bases and 13 bases, with 19 bases remaining between them. The CDR3 DNA is TGTGCCAGCATCGACCCGACAACAGGGTCCACCTTC. Protein sequence: CASIDPTTGSTF.